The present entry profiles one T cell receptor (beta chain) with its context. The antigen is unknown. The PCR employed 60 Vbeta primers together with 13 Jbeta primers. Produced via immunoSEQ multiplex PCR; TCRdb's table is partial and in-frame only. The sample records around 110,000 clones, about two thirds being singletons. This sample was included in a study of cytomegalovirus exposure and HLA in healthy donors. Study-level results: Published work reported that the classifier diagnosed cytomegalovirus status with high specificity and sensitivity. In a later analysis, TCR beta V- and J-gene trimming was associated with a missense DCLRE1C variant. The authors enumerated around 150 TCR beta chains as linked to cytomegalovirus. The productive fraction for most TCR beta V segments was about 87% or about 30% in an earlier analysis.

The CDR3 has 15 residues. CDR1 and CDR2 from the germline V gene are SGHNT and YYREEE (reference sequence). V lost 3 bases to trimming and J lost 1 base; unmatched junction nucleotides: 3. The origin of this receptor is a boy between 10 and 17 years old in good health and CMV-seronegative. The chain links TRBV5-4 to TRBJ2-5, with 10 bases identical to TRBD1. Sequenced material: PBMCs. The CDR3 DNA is TGTGCCAGCAGCTCCGACAGGGGGCCCCAAGAGACCCAGTACTTC. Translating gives CASSSDRGPQETQYF. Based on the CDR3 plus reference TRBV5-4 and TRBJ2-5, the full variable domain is ETGVTQSPTHLIKTRGQQVTLRCSSQSGHNTVSWYQQALGQGPQFIFQYYREEENGRGNFPPRFSGLQFPNYSSELNVNALELDDSALYLCASSSDRGPQETQYFGPGTRLLVL.